The 32 T cell receptor beta chains given below trace back to one sample, sequenced in a study of CD8 T cells in ankylosing spondylitis. TCRdb reanalysed the 5' RACE reads using MiXCR and keeps one entry per CDR3 protein. Here the sample spans hundreds of thousands of distinct CDR3 sequences, around 20% being singletons. The sequencing sample was made of blood, either unsorted or a sorted T cell fraction (not recorded which). These receptors came from a male donor with ankylosing spondylitis or in good health (not recorded which).

This clonotype was picked up a small number of times. The rearrangement joins TRBV12-3 or TRBV12-4 to TRBJ1-2, with D unclear. V lost 6 bases and J lost 4, with 15 bases in between. The CDR3 runs to 14 residues. The CDR3 spells CASSDGTSRYGYTF. The CDR3 DNA reads TGTGCCAGCAGCGACGGAACTAGCCGCTATGGCTACACCTTC.

The chain uses TRBV29-1 and TRBJ2-5, with D perhaps TRBD1 (6 bases). The CDR3 is 13 amino acids. Germline V CDR1 and CDR2: SQVTM, ANQGSEA. The germline V and J ends were trimmed by 8 bases and 2 bases, with 15 bases remaining between them. The CDR3 nucleotides are TGCAGCTCCCGCAGGGGCGGACAAGAGACCCAGTACTTC. Protein sequence: CSSRRGGQETQYF.

This clonotype was counted between two and nine times. The chain links TRBV9 to TRBJ1-4, with 10 bases identical to TRBD1. CDR1 and CDR2 (germline): SGDLS, YYNGEE. The CDR3 has 14 residues. V shed 0 bases, J shed 7 bases, and the junction held 0 bases outside the gene matches. The CDR3 coding sequence is TGTGCCAGCAGCGTAGGGGACAGGGGTGAAAAACTGTTTTTT. Residues: CASSVGDRGEKLFF.

This clonotype has only a few counts. The V call is TRBV12-3 or TRBV12-4, the J call TRBJ2-5; D ambiguous. V lost 2 bases and J 4 bases, leaving 11 bases between the germline ends. The CDR3 length is 14 residues. DNA for the CDR3: TGTGCCAGCAGTTTAAGTGCCTCTAGAGAGACCCAGTACTTC. Translating gives CASSLSASRETQYF.

The genes are TRBV7-2 and TRBJ2-2, with 7 bases identical to TRBD2. The trim removed 1 base at V and 7 bases at J, leaving 12 bases unmatched. This CDR3 comprises 17 residues. Looked up from germline, CDR1 is SGHTA and CDR2 is FQGNSA. CDR3 protein: CASSLGAGLGLVGELFF. The DNA of the CDR3 is TGTGCCAGCAGCTTAGGGGCCGGACTAGGATTGGTCGGGGAGCTGTTTTTT.

This clonotype was observed a handful of times. The gene calls are TRBV5-1 and TRBJ1-5; maybe TRBD1 (6 bases). Trimming took 0 bases from V and 3 from J, leaving 10 bases between them. The CDR3 covers 15 residues. In germline, CDR1 is SGHRS, CDR2 YFSETQ. The DNA for the CDR3 is TGCGCCAGCAGCTTGGATGGACAGACCAATCAGCCCCAGCATTTT. This translates into CASSLDGQTNQPQHF.

Only a few counts were recorded for this clonotype. CDR3 amino acids: CASSPYRGLDGYTF. CDR3 in DNA: TGTGCCAGCTCACCCTACCGCGGCTTAGATGGCTACACCTTC. The rearrangement links TRBV18 to TRBJ1-2; D unresolved. Trimming removed 3 bases from V and 6 bases from J, with 14 bases in between. The CDR3 spans 14 residues. Germline assignment: CDR1 KGHSH and CDR2 LQKENI.

Only a few counts were recorded for this clonotype. The chain joins TRBV2 to TRBJ2-4; no clear D gene. With 6 bases removed from V and 0 bases from J, the gap between germline ends came to 12 bases. This CDR3 contains 15 residues. CDR1 and CDR2 (germline): SNHLY, FYNNEI. Written as DNA, the CDR3 is TGTGCCAGCAGCCCACAGTCCCTAGCCAAAAACATTCAGTACTTC. This sequence encodes CASSPQSLAKNIQYF.

This clonotype has just a few counts. This sequence joins TRBV3-1 and TRBJ1-1; 8 nucleotides line up with TRBD1. The germline V gene encodes CDR1 LGHDT and CDR2 YNNKEL (reference sequence). This CDR3 is 13 amino acids long. V was clipped by 5 bases and J by 5 bases; unmatched bases: 4. This CDR3 reads CASSEDRDTEAFF. The DNA of the CDR3 is TGTGCCAGCAGCGAGGACAGGGATACTGAAGCTTTCTTT.

This chain uses TRBV2 with TRBJ2-5; 7 bases are a match to TRBD2. The CDR3 contains 17 residues. CDR1 is SNHLY and CDR2 is FYNNEI in the germline V gene. V lost 4 bases to trimming and J lost 0 bases; unmatched junction nucleotides: 11. The CDR3 loop reads CASSATDSSGHQETQYF. CDR3 sequence (DNA): TGTGCCAGCAGTGCCACGGATTCTAGCGGACACCAAGAGACCCAGTACTTC.

V gene TRBV28 combines with J gene TRBJ1-4, with D perhaps matching TRBD1 (6 bases). CDR1 and CDR2 from the germline V gene are MDHEN and SYDVKM. This CDR3 is built from 20 residues. Trimming took 3 bases from V and 0 from J, leaving 23 bases between them. The CDR3 region is CASSFPSITNRQATNEKLFF. The CDR3 coding sequence is TGTGCCAGCAGTTTTCCCTCAATCACCAATCGACAGGCAACTAATGAAAAACTGTTTTTT. The whole variable domain, remainder taken from reference TRBV28 and TRBJ1-4, is DVKVTQSSRYLVKRTGEKVFLECVQDMDHENMFWYRQDPGLGLRLIYFSYDVKMKEKGDIPEGYSVSREKKERFSLILESASTNQTSMYLCASSFPSITNRQATNEKLFFGSGTQLSVL.

In its sample, this clonotype was seen once. This chain uses TRBV19 with TRBJ1-4; TRBD1 matches at 7 bases. CDR3 length equals 14 residues. Losses at the gene ends were 7 bases for V and 5 bases for J; bases not matched to a gene: 7. Germline V gene lookup returns CDR1 LNHDA and CDR2 SQIVND (reference sequence). The CDR3 region is CASTPGQKNEKLFF. CDR3 nucleotides: TGTGCCAGTACCCCGGGACAGAAGAATGAAAAACTGTTTTTT.

This clonotype was seen more than once but under ten times. The rearrangement links TRBV5-1 to TRBJ2-1; perhaps D is TRBD1 or TRBD2 (6 bases each). V was trimmed by 4 bases and J by 1 base, leaving 9 bases between them. Germline V gene sequence: CDR1 SGHRS, CDR2 YFSETQ. CDR3 size: 14 residues. For the CDR3, the DNA is TGCGCCAGCAGCGGGGGGCCATCCTACAATGAGCAGTTCTTC. Residues: CASSGGPSYNEQFF.

The chain has TRBV30 and TRBJ2-3; D not resolved. Trimming removed 0 bases at V and 5 bases at J, with 3 bases between. Germline V lookup: CDR1 GTSNPN, CDR2 SVGIG (reference sequence). This CDR3 contains 11 residues. CDR3 protein: CAWSVIDTQYF. CDR3 coding DNA: TGTGCCTGGAGTGTTATAGATACGCAGTATTTT.

In its sample, this clonotype was seen a few times. The rearrangement links TRBV7-8 to TRBJ2-1; possibly TRBD1 for D (5 bases). CDR1 and CDR2 from the germline V gene are SGHVS and FQNEAQ. The CDR3 loop spans 14 amino acids. V was trimmed by 5 bases and J by 4 bases, leaving 12 bases between them. The CDR3 here is CASSQGLKYNEQFF. CDR3 sequence (DNA): TGTGCCAGCAGCCAGGGCCTAAAATACAATGAGCAGTTCTTC.

The table lists this clonotype with a few counts. The chain combines TRBV5-1 with TRBJ2-1, with TRBD1 matching 11 bases. Germline CDR1 SGHRS, CDR2 YFSETQ. Losses at the gene ends were 5 bases for V and 7 bases for J; bases not matched to a gene: 8. The CDR3 is 15 residues long. The CDR3 reads CASRSGTGGVNEQFF. The CDR3 DNA is TGCGCCAGCAGGTCCGGGACAGGGGGTGTAAATGAGCAGTTCTTC.

This chain uses TRBV3-1 with TRBJ2-5; 7 bases align to TRBD1. CDR1 is LGHDT and CDR2 is YNNKEL in the germline V gene (reference sequence). The CDR3 totals 13 residues. J gave up 7 bases and V 2 bases, and 4 bases lay outside the gene matches. DNA of the CDR3: TGTGCCAGCAGCCAAAGACAGGGTGGGACCCAGTACTTC. Its protein is CASSQRQGGTQYF.

This clonotype was found many times. The chain couples TRBV10-2 to TRBJ2-1; 10 nucleotides align to TRBD2. Germline CDR1 and CDR2: WSHSY and SAAADI. The J segment lost 4 bases and the V segment lost 5 bases, leaving 5 bases of the junction unmatched. The CDR3 sequence is 15 residues long. The CDR3 nucleotides are TGCGCCAGCAGTCGTAAGCGGGGGGGATACAATGAGCAGTTCTTC. It codes for CASSRKRGGYNEQFF.

This clonotype has just a few counts. V and J are TRBV5-1 and TRBJ2-3; D possibly corresponds to TRBD2 (6 bases). Trimming took off 3 bases at V and 5 bases at J, with 16 bases between the two ends. Germline-derived CDR1 and CDR2 are SGHRS and YFSETQ. This CDR3 is 15 amino acids long. This CDR3 reads CASSSNGREVDTQYF. CDR3 coding DNA: TGCGCCAGCAGCTCGAATGGCAGGGAGGTAGATACGCAGTATTTT.

In its sample, this clonotype was seen a few times. V is TRBV6-1 and J is TRBJ2-3; D may be TRBD1 or TRBD2 (5 bases each). CDR1 is MNHNS and CDR2 is SASEGT in the germline V gene. The CDR3 loop spans 15 amino acids. Trimming stripped 6 bases from V and 2 bases from J, with 15 bases between. The CDR3: CASSRRDGATDTQYF. DNA for the CDR3: TGTGCCAGCAGCCGCCGGGACGGTGCCACAGATACGCAGTATTTT.

The chain links TRBV3-1 to TRBJ1-3; weak D call: TRBD1 (5 bases). This CDR3 is built from 12 residues. With 1 base removed from V and 16 bases from J, the gap between germline ends came to 14 bases. Germline-derived CDR1 and CDR2 are LGHDT and YNNKEL (reference sequence). This CDR3 is CASSQGGEAFYF. The CDR3 nucleotides read TGTGCCAGCAGCCAAGGGGGGGAGGCGTTTTATTTT.

A few counts support this clonotype. The rearrangement links TRBV15 to TRBJ2-2; D is unclear. This CDR3 is 17 amino acids long. Germline loops: CDR1 LNHNV, CDR2 YYDKDF (reference sequence). Trimming shortened V by 0 bases and J by 4 bases, and 15 bases separated the two germline ends. This CDR3 reads CATSRELTLTGTGELFF. As DNA, the CDR3 is TGTGCCACCAGCAGAGAACTCACCCTAACGGGCACCGGGGAGCTGTTTTTT.

The gene calls are TRBV7-6 and TRBJ1-6; unclear D gene. Trimming removed 4 bases at V and 4 bases at J, with 8 bases between. Germline V gene lookup returns CDR1 SGHVS and CDR2 FNYEAQ. This CDR3 comprises 14 residues. The CDR3 here is CASSSDEYNSPLHF. The CDR3 DNA is TGTGCCAGCAGCTCCGACGAGTATAATTCACCCCTCCACTTT. The full variable domain, its missing parts supplied by reference TRBV7-6 and TRBJ1-6, is GAGVSQSPRYKVTKRGQDVALRCDPISGHVSLYWYRQALGQGPEFLTYFNYEAQQDKSGLPNDRFSAERPEGSISTLTIQRTEQRDSAMYRCASSSDEYNSPLHFGNGTRLTVT.

This clonotype appeared a few times. The V call is TRBV10-3, the J call TRBJ2-5, with D uncertain. V lost 0 bases and J 4 bases, leaving 6 bases between the germline ends. CDR3 size: 13 residues. Germline CDR1 and CDR2: ENHRY and SYGVKD. The CDR3 sequence: CAISESPPETQYF. Written as DNA, the CDR3 is TGTGCCATCAGTGAGTCCCCACCAGAGACCCAGTACTTC.

The table lists this clonotype with a few counts. The rearrangement links TRBV5-1 to TRBJ1-2, with D perhaps TRBD1 (5 bases). CDR1 SGHRS and CDR2 YFSETQ come from the germline V gene. This CDR3 spans 15 amino acids. The V and J ends lost 4 bases and 7 bases respectively, with 20 bases between them. Here the CDR3 reads CASSVDRDRLLGYTF. CDR3 DNA: TGCGCCAGCAGCGTCGACCGGGACCGTCTTCTTGGCTACACCTTC.

The table lists this clonotype with a few counts. The chain combines TRBV24-1 with TRBJ1-5; weak D call: TRBD1 (6 bases). The V end was cut by 3 bases, the J end by 1 base, with 9 bases between. Germline V lookup: CDR1 KGHDR, CDR2 SFDVKD. The CDR3 runs 15 residues. CDR3 sequence: CATSDPGVSNQPQHF. The CDR3 bases are TGTGCCACCAGTGATCCAGGGGTGAGCAATCAGCCCCAGCATTTT.

The chain joins TRBV7-3 to TRBJ2-1, with 8 bases that match TRBD1. CDR1 and CDR2 from the germline V gene are SGHTA and FQGTGA. The CDR3 length is 13 residues. The J segment lost 8 bases and the V segment lost 6 bases, leaving 6 bases of the junction unmatched. CDR3 amino acids: CASSPDRGHEQFF. CDR3 DNA sequence: TGTGCCAGCAGTCCCGACAGGGGTCATGAGCAGTTCTTC.

The V call is TRBV4-1, the J call TRBJ2-3; the match to TRBD2 covers 12 bases. CDR1 is MGHRA and CDR2 is YSYEKL in the germline V gene. This CDR3 is 16 amino acids long. Germline trimming cut 1 base from V and 4 bases from J; bases unmatched to any gene: 3. CDR3 nucleotide sequence: TGCGCCAGCAGCCAAGGTCTAGCGGGGGGGGCAGATACGCAGTATTTT. Its translation: CASSQGLAGGADTQYF.

This clonotype was detected ten times or more. The chain is built from TRBV20-1 and TRBJ2-7, with 10 bases lining up with TRBD2. The CDR3 consists of 16 residues. After removal of 0 bases from V and 5 bases from J, the junction contained 10 bases not matched to a gene. Germline V gives CDR1 DFQATT, CDR2 SNEGSKA (reference sequence). In DNA form, the CDR3 reads TGCAGTGCTAGAGATCTAGCGGGGGCATCCCACGACGAGCAGTACGTC. It codes for CSARDLAGASHDEQYV.

This clonotype was recorded a few times. This rearrangement joins TRBV7-8 to TRBJ2-5; 7 bases line up with TRBD1. V dropped 4 bases and J dropped 5; count of bases not matched to a gene: 7. Germline V CDR1 and CDR2: SGHVS, FQNEAQ. The CDR3 loop spans 14 amino acids. CDR3 sequence reads: CASSSTGLMETQYF. The CDR3 DNA sequence: TGTGCCAGCAGCTCGACAGGGTTAATGGAGACCCAGTACTTC.

This clonotype was observed at least ten times. The chain is built from TRBV5-6 and TRBJ2-3; a possible D gene is TRBD1 (5 bases). This CDR3 region has 12 residues. Germline CDR1 reads SGHDT; CDR2 reads YYEEEE. Trimming cost V 6 bases and J 2 bases, with 7 bases left between them. CDR3 sequence (DNA): TGTGCCAGCATAGGGGCCACAGATACGCAGTATTTT. It yields the protein CASIGATDTQYF.

In this sample, this clonotype turned up a few times. The chain combines TRBV11-2 with TRBJ2-3; 12 bases match TRBD2. CDR1 is SGHAT and CDR2 is FQNNGV in the germline V gene. The CDR3 consists of 18 residues. V dropped 2 bases and J dropped 6; count of bases not matched to a gene: 12. The CDR3 spells CASSLMGASGGAPDTQYF. The CDR3 DNA sequence: TGTGCCAGCAGCTTAATGGGAGCTAGCGGGGGGGCCCCCGATACGCAGTATTTT.